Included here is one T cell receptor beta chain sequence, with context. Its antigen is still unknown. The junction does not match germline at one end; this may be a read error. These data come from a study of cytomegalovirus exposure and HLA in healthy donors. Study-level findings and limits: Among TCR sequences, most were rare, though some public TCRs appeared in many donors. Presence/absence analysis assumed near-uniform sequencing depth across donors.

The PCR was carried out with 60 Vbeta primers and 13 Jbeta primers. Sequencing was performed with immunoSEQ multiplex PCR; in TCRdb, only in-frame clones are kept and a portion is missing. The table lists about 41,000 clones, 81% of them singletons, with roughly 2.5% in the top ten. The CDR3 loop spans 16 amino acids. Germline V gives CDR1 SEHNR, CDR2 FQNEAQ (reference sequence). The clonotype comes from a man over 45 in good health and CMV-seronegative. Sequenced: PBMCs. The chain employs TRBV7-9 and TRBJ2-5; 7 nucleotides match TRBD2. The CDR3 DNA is TGTTCCAGCAGCGCCGGGCTGGGAGGGGAGATAGAGACCCAGTACTTC. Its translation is CSSSAGLGGEIETQYF.